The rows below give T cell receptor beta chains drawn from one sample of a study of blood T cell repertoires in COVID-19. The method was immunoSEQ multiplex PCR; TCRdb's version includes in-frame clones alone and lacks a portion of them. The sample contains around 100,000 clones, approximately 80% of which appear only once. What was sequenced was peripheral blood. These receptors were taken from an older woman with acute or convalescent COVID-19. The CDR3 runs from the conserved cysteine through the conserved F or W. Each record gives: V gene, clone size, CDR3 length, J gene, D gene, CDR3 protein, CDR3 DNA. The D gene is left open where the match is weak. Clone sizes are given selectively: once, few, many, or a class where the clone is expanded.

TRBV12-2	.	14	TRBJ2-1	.	CASYPGTVYNEQFF	TGTGCATCATACCCCGGGACAGTGTACAATGAGCAGTTCTTC
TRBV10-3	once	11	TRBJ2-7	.	CAISGSYEQYF	TGTGCCATCAGTGGGAGTTACGAGCAGTACTTC
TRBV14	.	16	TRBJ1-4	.	CASSRGGGAINEKLFF	TGTGCCAGCAGCCGGGGCGGAGGGGCCATTAATGAAAAACTGTTTTTT
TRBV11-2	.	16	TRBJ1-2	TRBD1	CASSFTPTGGLNGYTF	TGTGCCAGCAGCTTTACACCGACAGGGGGCTTAAATGGCTACACCTTC
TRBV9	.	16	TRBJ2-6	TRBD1	CASSVKTGPGANVLTF	TGTGCCAGCAGCGTAAAGACAGGGCCTGGGGCCAACGTCCTGACTTTC
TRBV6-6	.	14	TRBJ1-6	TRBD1	CASTPGQGHSPLHF	TGTGCCAGCACCCCGGGACAGGGCCATTCACCCCTCCACTTT
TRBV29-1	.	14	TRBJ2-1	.	CSVNLESPGDEQFF	TGCAGCGTCAATCTAGAGTCTCCTGGCGATGAGCAGTTCTTC
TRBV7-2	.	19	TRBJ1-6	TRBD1	CASSFRDRYRADYNSPLHF	TGTGCCAGCAGCTTCCGGGACAGATATCGGGCCGACTATAATTCACCCCTCCACTTT
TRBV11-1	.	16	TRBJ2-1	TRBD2	CASSRSGRGSYNEQFF	TGTGCCAGCAGTCGTAGCGGGAGGGGCTCCTACAATGAGCAGTTCTTC
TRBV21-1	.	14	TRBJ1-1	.	CASSKEGGLPEAFF	TGTGCCAGCAGCAAGGAAGGGGGCCTCCCTGAAGCTTTCTTT
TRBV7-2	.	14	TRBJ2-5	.	CASSRALARETQYF	TGTGCCAGCAGCCGTGCGCTAGCGCGGGAGACCCAGTACTTC
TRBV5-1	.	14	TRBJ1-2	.	CASSLWGGADGYTF	TGCGCCAGCAGCCTCTGGGGGGGGGCGGATGGCTACACCTTC
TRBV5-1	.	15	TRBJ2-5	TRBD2	CASRGTSGSQETQYF	TGCGCCAGCAGGGGGACTAGCGGAAGCCAAGAGACCCAGTACTTC
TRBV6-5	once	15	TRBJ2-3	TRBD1	CASGRDRVSTDTQYF	TGTGCCAGCGGCCGGGACAGGGTTAGCACAGATACGCAGTATTTT
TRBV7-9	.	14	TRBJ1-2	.	CASSLGQTNYGYTF	TGTGCCAGCAGCTTAGGACAGACTAACTATGGCTACACCTTC
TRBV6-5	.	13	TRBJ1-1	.	CASSYDRPTEAFF	TGTGCCAGCAGCTACGACAGGCCCACTGAAGCTTTCTTT
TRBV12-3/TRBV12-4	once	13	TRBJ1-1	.	CASSLRTNTEAFF	TGTGCCAGCAGTTTGAGGACAAACACTGAAGCTTTCTTT
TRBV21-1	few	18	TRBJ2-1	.	CASSPPHNSGTGVNEQFF	TGTGCCAGCAGCCCCCCACACAACTCCGGGACAGGGGTAAACGAGCAGTTCTTC
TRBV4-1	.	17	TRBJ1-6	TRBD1	CASSRTGTVPGGSPLHF	TGCGCCAGCAGCCGCACCGGGACAGTCCCCGGCGGTTCACCCCTCCACTTT
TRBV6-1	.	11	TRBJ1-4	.	CASSSNEKLFF	TGTGCCAGCAGTTCAAATGAAAAACTGTTTTTT
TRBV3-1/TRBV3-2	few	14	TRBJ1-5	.	CASSQDTSTGPQHF	TGTGCCAGCAGCCAAGACACCTCAACGGGGCCCCAGCATTTT
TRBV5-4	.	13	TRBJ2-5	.	CASSLTGEETQYF	TGTGCCAGCAGCTTGACCGGTGAGGAGACCCAGTACTTC
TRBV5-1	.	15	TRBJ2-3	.	CASSPLRREQDTQYF	TGCGCCAGCAGCCCTCTAAGACGGGAGCAAGATACGCAGTATTTT
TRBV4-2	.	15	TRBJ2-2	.	CASSQDWLNTGELFF	TGTGCCAGCAGCCAAGATTGGCTGAACACCGGGGAGCTGTTTTTT
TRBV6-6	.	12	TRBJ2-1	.	CASSYGQNEQFF	TGTGCCAGCAGTTACGGACAGAATGAGCAGTTCTTC
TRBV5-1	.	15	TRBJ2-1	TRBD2	CASSLQTSAYNEQFF	TGCGCCAGCAGCTTGCAGACTAGCGCATACAATGAGCAGTTCTTC
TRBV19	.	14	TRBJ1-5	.	CASSTQGLNQPQHF	TGTGCCAGTAGTACCCAGGGCCTGAATCAGCCCCAGCATTTT
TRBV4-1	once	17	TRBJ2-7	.	CASSLTLARGTPYEQYF	TGCGCCAGCAGCCTCACCCTCGCTCGGGGGACTCCTTACGAGCAGTACTTC
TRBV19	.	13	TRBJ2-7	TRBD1	CASSDRVDYEQYF	TGTGCCAGTTCGGACAGGGTGGACTACGAGCAGTACTTC
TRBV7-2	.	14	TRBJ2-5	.	CASSLGGDQETQYF	TGTGCCAGCAGCTTAGGGGGGGACCAAGAGACCCAGTACTTC
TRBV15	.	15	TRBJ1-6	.	CATSRDPGVDSPLHF	TGTGCCACCAGCAGAGATCCAGGGGTGGATTCACCCCTCCACTTT
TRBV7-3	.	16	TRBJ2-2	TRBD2	CASSDSGRAVVGELFF	TGTGCCAGCAGCGACAGCGGGAGGGCCGTTGTAGGGGAGCTGTTTTTT
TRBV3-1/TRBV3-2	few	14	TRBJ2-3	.	CASSLATGTDTQYF	TGTGCCAGCAGCCTCGCGACGGGGACAGATACGCAGTATTTT
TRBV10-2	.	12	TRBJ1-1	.	CASSEREFEAFF	TGCGCCAGCAGTGAGAGAGAGTTTGAAGCTTTCTTT